The 16 T cell receptor beta chains below were found in one sample sequenced in a study of neurological immune-mediated disorders. MiXCR, applied by TCRdb to the 5' RACE reads, yields one record per CDR3 protein. The table shows 52,000 or so distinct CDR3 sequences, with 3% to 4% occurring only once. The sequencing sample was made of CD4+ T cells from blood. Every receptor here comes from a woman aged 40-49 years with multiple sclerosis.

This clonotype was counted many times. This chain joins TRBV20-1 and TRBJ2-7, with TRBD2 matching over 9 bases. V lost 3 bases and J lost 4; bases outside the gene matches: 10. CDR1 and CDR2 (germline): DFQATT, SNEGSKA (reference sequence). The CDR3 has 15 amino acids. The CDR3, as DNA: TGCAGTGCTAGTGCCCCAGCGGGGGGAGAATACGAGCAGTACTTC. Translation gives CSASAPAGGEYEQYF.

This clonotype was detected many times. The V and J genes are TRBV28 and TRBJ2-1, with 11 bases aligning to TRBD2. Germline CDR1 is MDHEN and CDR2 is SYDVKM. The CDR3 spans 15 residues. Trimming took 5 bases from V and 7 from J; bases not matched to a gene: 7. The CDR3 DNA reads TGTGCCAGCAGTCTTCTAGCGGGGGGCCTAAATGAGCAGTTCTTC. It specifies CASSLLAGGLNEQFF.

This clonotype was seen repeatedly, ten times or more. The chain couples TRBV25-1 to TRBJ2-3, with a weak D call TRBD1 (6 bases). This CDR3 has 13 residues. V lost 6 bases and J 8 bases, leaving 15 bases between the germline ends. Germline V lookup: CDR1 MGHDK, CDR2 SYGVNS. CDR3: CASRDRITATQYF. CDR3 nucleotides: TGTGCCAGCAGGGACAGAATTACTGCTACGCAGTATTTT.

This clonotype was observed at least ten times. The V and J genes are TRBV20-1 and TRBJ2-3; no clear D gene. The CDR3 has 13 residues. Trimming took 0 bases from V and 6 from J, leaving 10 bases between them. The germline V gene has CDR1 DFQATT and CDR2 SNEGSKA (reference sequence). CDR3: CSARDQWIDTQYF. In nucleotides, the CDR3 is TGCAGTGCTAGAGATCAGTGGATTGATACGCAGTATTTT.

This clonotype was observed at least ten times. The chain joins TRBV20-1 to TRBJ2-1, with D possibly TRBD1 on 6 matching bases. Trimming removed 0 bases from V and 12 bases from J, with 18 bases in between. The CDR3 spans 14 residues. Germline CDR1 and CDR2: DFQATT and SNEGSKA (reference sequence). The CDR3 sequence: CSAREFTGSVVQFF. The CDR3 DNA reads as TGCAGTGCTAGAGAATTCACAGGGTCCGTAGTGCAGTTCTTC.

This clonotype has ten or more counts. The rearrangement uses TRBV3-1 and TRBJ2-3, with D perhaps TRBD1 (6 bases). Trimming removed 3 bases at V and 4 bases at J, with 8 bases between. The CDR3 has 13 amino acids. In germline, CDR1 is LGHDT, CDR2 YNNKEL (reference sequence). CDR3 bases: TGTGCCAGCAGCCAGGGGGCCTCAGATACGCAGTATTTT. It codes for CASSQGASDTQYF.

Ten or more counts support this clonotype. This sequence joins TRBV7-9 and TRBJ1-1; possible D gene TRBD1, 5 bases. The CDR3 runs 13 residues. V lost 3 bases and J 7 bases, leaving 12 bases between the germline ends. Per germline, CDR1 SEHNR and CDR2 FQNEAQ (reference sequence). CDR3 loop: CASSLGGGSEAFF. The DNA of the CDR3 is TGTGCCAGCAGCTTGGGGGGGGGAAGTGAAGCTTTCTTT.

At least ten counts were recorded for this clonotype. This sequence joins TRBV20-1 and TRBJ2-3; tentative D call: TRBD2 (6 bases). The V gene lost 3 bases and the J gene lost 0 bases, with 13 bases spanning the gap. Germline V CDR1 and CDR2: DFQATT, SNEGSKA (reference sequence). This CDR3 has 15 residues. Here the CDR3 reads CSASGRGASTDTQYF. The CDR3 region has the DNA TGCAGTGCTAGTGGGCGGGGTGCTAGCACAGATACGCAGTATTTT.

This clonotype was recorded many times. V is TRBV4-1 and J is TRBJ2-7; TRBD2 aligns across 13 bases. V lost 4 bases, J lost 7 bases, and 4 bases stayed unmatched. CDR3 length: 14 amino acids. Germline CDR1 is MGHRA and CDR2 is YSYEKL. The chain's CDR3 is CASSPGLAGREQYF. Written as DNA, the CDR3 is TGCGCCAGCAGCCCGGGACTAGCGGGGAGAGAGCAGTACTTC.

There are many counts of this clonotype. V is TRBV5-5 and J is TRBJ2-1, with a possible D match to TRBD2 (6 bases). The CDR3 has 13 residues. The germline V and J ends were trimmed by 2 bases and 9 bases, with 12 bases remaining between them. Germline CDR1 is SGHKS and CDR2 is YYEKEE (reference sequence). CDR3 in DNA: TGTGCCAGCAGCTTCGGGGGAAGGGGTGAGCAGTTCTTC. As protein: CASSFGGRGEQFF.

This clonotype occurred many times. The rearrangement links TRBV5-1 to TRBJ2-3, with D maybe TRBD1 (5 bases). Germline V gene data show CDR1 as SGHRS and CDR2 as YFSETQ. The germline V and J ends were trimmed by 0 bases and 4 bases, with 15 bases remaining between them. CDR3 length: 16 amino acids. CDR3 protein: CASSLGQLVGADTQYF. As DNA, the CDR3 is TGCGCCAGCAGCTTGGGACAGCTCGTCGGCGCAGATACGCAGTATTTT.

This clonotype was seen repeatedly, ten times or more. The chain employs TRBV5-1 and TRBJ2-3; TRBD2 agrees at 10 bases. Germline CDR1 SGHRS, CDR2 YFSETQ. V lost 4 bases, J lost 4 bases, and 9 bases stayed unmatched. The CDR3 has 16 amino acids. CDR3 nucleotides: TGCGCCAGCAGCCGCCAGTCTAGCGGGGGCGCAGATACGCAGTATTTT. Translated, it gives CASSRQSSGGADTQYF.

This clonotype was seen many times. V usage is TRBV5-6 and J usage is TRBJ2-3; TRBD1 or TRBD2 may be the D gene (6 bases each). Trimming stripped 1 base from V and 3 bases from J, with 12 bases between. Germline CDR1 is SGHDT and CDR2 is YYEEEE. This CDR3 has 15 amino acids. The DNA for the CDR3 is TGTGCCAGCAGCTTGTGGGGGGCCTCGACAGATACGCAGTATTTT. It encodes CASSLWGASTDTQYF.

This clonotype showed up many times. This chain uses TRBV5-1 with TRBJ1-1; D perhaps matches TRBD1 (5 bases). This CDR3 has 13 residues. Trimming stripped 0 bases from V and 8 bases from J, with 11 bases between. CDR1 and CDR2 (germline): SGHRS, YFSETQ. This CDR3 reads CASSLGQQNEAFF. In nucleotides, the CDR3 is TGCGCCAGCAGCTTGGGACAGCAAAACGAAGCTTTCTTT.

The sample holds many counts of this clonotype. This chain joins TRBV5-1 and TRBJ2-1, with 7 bases lining up with TRBD1. This CDR3 is 15 amino acids long. Looked up from germline, CDR1 is SGHRS and CDR2 is YFSETQ. V gave up 5 bases and J gave up 7 bases; unmatched junction bases: 12. CDR3: CASSMGTVPSNEQFF. CDR3 sequence (DNA): TGCGCCAGCAGTATGGGGACAGTACCTTCTAATGAGCAGTTCTTC. Full variable domain (outside the CDR3, taken from reference TRBV5-1 and TRBJ2-1): KAGVTQTPRYLIKTRGQQVTLSCSPISGHRSVSWYQQTPGQGLQFLFEYFSETQRNKGNFPGRFSGRQFSNSRSEMNVSTLELGDSALYLCASSMGTVPSNEQFFGPGTRLTVL.

This clonotype has ten or more counts. The V and J genes are TRBV5-1 and TRBJ1-3; 8 bases map to TRBD1. The germline gives CDR1 SGHRS, CDR2 YFSETQ. Trimming took 3 bases from V and 0 from J; bases not matched to a gene: 2. This CDR3 comprises 15 residues. This CDR3 reads CASSSGTGSGNTIYF. DNA for the CDR3: TGCGCCAGCAGCTCCGGGACAGGCTCTGGAAACACCATATATTTT.